The rows below give T cell receptor beta chains drawn from one sample of a study of OX40 agonist ivuxolimab in advanced cancers. Method: immunoSEQ multiplex PCR; TCRdb's copy keeps in-frame clones and lacks some. The profile shows under 70,000 clones, 80% to 95% of them singletons. The material was CD4+ or CD8+ T cells sorted from blood, obtained in a trial of the OX40 agonist ivuxolimab. The receptor set was obtained from an adult with an advanced solid tumor such as melanoma, head and neck, liver or kidney cancer. CDR3s include the opening cysteine and the closing phenylalanine or tryptophan. D genes are given only for firm matches. Rows may omit the clone size; those that give it use once, few, many or a size class.

size	D	V	J	DNA	CDR3
-	-	TRBV5-6	TRBJ1-1	TGTGCCAGCAGCTTGGGTGGAGCGAAGAACACTGAAGCTTTCTTT	CASSLGGAKNTEAFF
-	-	TRBV6-6	TRBJ2-7	TGTGCCAGCAGTGGCGGGTCCTTCTACGAGCAGTACTTC	CASSGGSFYEQYF
-	-	TRBV4-2	TRBJ2-2	TGTGCCAGCAGCCCGGAACCGGGACCCGGGGAGCTGTTTTTT	CASSPEPGPGELFF
-	TRBD1	TRBV13	TRBJ1-5	TGTGCCAGCAGCTTAAATCAGGGGGGCGATCAGCCCCAGCATTTT	CASSLNQGGDQPQHF
-	TRBD2	TRBV7-8	TRBJ2-3	TGTGCCAGCAGCCTTCCCCCGGGGGGGAGCACAGATACGCAGTATTTT	CASSLPPGGSTDTQYF
-	-	TRBV5-6	TRBJ2-7	TGTGCCAGCAAGGGAATCCACTCCTACGAGCAGTACTTC	CASKGIHSYEQYF
once	-	TRBV29-1	TRBJ2-7	TGCAGCGTTGAGGCTTGGGGATCCGGCGAGCAGTACTTC	CSVEAWGSGEQYF
-	-	TRBV10-3	TRBJ1-2	TGTGCCATCACCCTGGACGGGGATGGCTACACCTTC	CAITLDGDGYTF
-	-	TRBV6-5	TRBJ1-2	TGTGCCAGCAGTTACTCGAAGGACGGGCTAAGCTATGGCTACACCTTC	CASSYSKDGLSYGYTF
-	-	TRBV29-1	TRBJ2-5	TGCAGCGTTGTGGGGGAGACCCAGTACTTC	CSVVGETQYF
-	-	TRBV7-9	TRBJ2-2	TGTGCCAGCAGCTTTCGGTGGGACACCGGGGAGCTGTTTTTT	CASSFRWDTGELFF
-	TRBD1	TRBV29-1	TRBJ2-7	TGCAGCGTTCTACCTGTACAGGGGGCGGGTGAGCAGTACTTC	CSVLPVQGAGEQYF
-	-	TRBV4-1	TRBJ2-1	TGCGCCAGCAGCCAAGACCCCAGATACAATGAGCAGTTCTTC	CASSQDPRYNEQFF
-	-	TRBV9	TRBJ2-7	TGTGCCAGCAGCGTAGGGACGCAGACCTACGAGCAGTACTTC	CASSVGTQTYEQYF
-	-	TRBV19	TRBJ2-7	TGTGCCAGCCGACAAGAGGGCTACGAGCAGTACTTC	CASRQEGYEQYF
once	-	TRBV27	TRBJ2-7	TGTGCCAGCAGTTTAGGGGCAGGTTCCTACGAGCAGTACTTC	CASSLGAGSYEQYF
-	-	TRBV4-1	TRBJ2-7	TGCGCCAGCAGCCTAAGTCAAGGGTCCGGGAACGAGCAGTACTTC	CASSLSQGSGNEQYF
-	-	TRBV25-1	TRBJ2-7	TGTGCCAGTGCGACAGGAGCCTACGAGCAGTACTTC	CASATGAYEQYF
-	-	TRBV2	TRBJ1-1	TGTGCCAGCAGTGAAGGGGTCCTGAACACTGAAGCTTTCTTT	CASSEGVLNTEAFF
-	-	TRBV4-1	TRBJ2-3	TGCGCCAGCAGCCAAGAAGGGACAGATACGCAGTATTTT	CASSQEGTDTQYF
-	-	TRBV10-1	TRBJ1-2	TGCGCCAGCAGTGAGTGGGATGGAAATGGCTACACCTTC	CASSEWDGNGYTF
-	TRBD1	TRBV12-5	TRBJ2-1	TGTGCTAGTGGTTTGGGGACAGGGAACAATGAGCAGTTCTTC	CASGLGTGNNEQFF
-	TRBD1	TRBV9	TRBJ2-5	TGTGCCAGCAGCGTAGCCCGGACAGGGGGCGGGCAAGAGACCCAGTACTTC	CASSVARTGGGQETQYF
-	TRBD1	TRBV5-4	TRBJ2-7	TGTGCCAGCAGCTTCCAGGGACAGGGGAATATCGAGCAGTACTTC	CASSFQGQGNIEQYF
-	TRBD1	TRBV7-9	TRBJ1-2	TGTGCCAGCAGTCCAGGGGGGATAGACTATGGCTACACCTTC	CASSPGGIDYGYTF
few	-	TRBV29-1	TRBJ1-1	TGCAGCGTTGATGGCACTGAAGCTTTCTTT	CSVDGTEAFF
-	-	TRBV19	TRBJ1-2	TGTGCCAGTACCCTAGACCTGGGAGATTCTAACTATGGCTACACCTTC	CASTLDLGDSNYGYTF
-	TRBD2	TRBV7-2	TRBJ2-5	TGTGCCAGCAGCTTAGAGAGGGGACTAGCGGCGCTCGAGACCCAGTACTTC	CASSLERGLAALETQYF
-	-	TRBV11-2	TRBJ1-1	TGTGCCAGCAGCTGGGCCGTCACGACAGAGGGCACTGAAGCTTTCTTT	CASSWAVTTEGTEAFF
-	-	TRBV27	TRBJ2-7	TGTGCCAGCAGTTTATTTTGGGGGTTTGGAGACTACGAGCAGTACTTC	CASSLFWGFGDYEQYF
-	-	TRBV11-2	TRBJ2-3	TGTGCCAGCAGCGAAGGGGCCTGGGATACGCAGTATTTT	CASSEGAWDTQYF
-	TRBD2	TRBV7-9	TRBJ2-7	TGTGCCAGCAGCCCCCCGTTGGGCGGGGGCTCCTACGAGCAGTACTTC	CASSPPLGGGSYEQYF
-	-	TRBV7-9	TRBJ1-5	TGTGCCAGCAGGAGGGATAGCAATCAGCCCCAGCATTTT	CASRRDSNQPQHF
-	TRBD2	TRBV5-1	TRBJ2-5	TGCGCCAGCAGTCCGCAAGGACTAGCGGGGACCAGAAACCAAGAGACCCAGTACTTC	CASSPQGLAGTRNQETQYF
-	-	TRBV11-2	TRBJ2-1	TGTGCCAGCAGCTTTGGGACCTACAATGAGCAGTTCTTC	CASSFGTYNEQFF
once	-	TRBV29-1	TRBJ2-3	TGCAGCGTTGAATTGACAGATATCACAGATACGCAGTATTTT	CSVELTDITDTQYF
-	-	TRBV4-1	TRBJ2-7	TGCGCCAGCAGCCAAGCAGGGACATCGGGCTACGAGCAGTACTTC	CASSQAGTSGYEQYF
-	-	TRBV5-6	TRBJ2-3	TGTGCCAGCAGCTTGACGGGGCATACGCAGTATTTT	CASSLTGHTQYF
once	-	TRBV9	TRBJ2-2	TGTGCCAGCAGCGCGAACAGGGTCATGAACACCGGGGAGCTGTTTTTT	CASSANRVMNTGELFF
-	-	TRBV4-3	TRBJ2-3	TGCGCCAGCAGCCCTTCGGTCTCAGGGGATGGGACAGATACGCAGTATTTT	CASSPSVSGDGTDTQYF
-	TRBD1	TRBV10-1	TRBJ2-3	TGCGCCAGCAGTGAGTCCTGGACAGGGCCCACAGATACGCAGTATTTT	CASSESWTGPTDTQYF
few	TRBD1	TRBV9	TRBJ1-6	TGTGCCAGCAGCCCAGGGACAGGGCAGTCCCTCCACTTT	CASSPGTGQSLHF
-	-	TRBV19	TRBJ1-2	TGTGCCAGTAGTGACGTTCGGAGTATTAACTATGGCTACACCTTC	CASSDVRSINYGYTF
-	-	TRBV13	TRBJ2-5	TGTGCCAGCAGCCCGCGACAGTTCGGCGAGACCCAGTACTTC	CASSPRQFGETQYF
-	-	TRBV18	TRBJ1-1	TGTGCCAGCTCACCAAGGGCAGGCTTTGACACTGAAGCTTTCTTT	CASSPRAGFDTEAFF
-	-	TRBV6-5	TRBJ1-2	TGTGCCAGCAGTTACGGGGAGGGGGGAGGTGGCTACACCTTC	CASSYGEGGGGYTF
-	TRBD2	TRBV5-4	TRBJ2-1	TGTGCCAGCAGCTACGGTTGGGTGGAGCGGGGGGCCGAGCAGTTCTTC	CASSYGWVERGAEQFF
-	-	TRBV6-6	TRBJ2-1	TGTGCCAGCATTGTGGACAGCTCCTACAATGAGCAGTTCTTC	CASIVDSSYNEQFF
-	TRBD1	TRBV27	TRBJ2-7	TGTGCCAGCAGTTCCTCCGGGACAGGGTACTACGAGCAGTACTTC	CASSSSGTGYYEQYF
-	TRBD2	TRBV25-1	TRBJ2-3	TGTGCCAGCAGTGAAATCTTGGGAGGGTTTGAAGATACGCAGTATTTT	CASSEILGGFEDTQYF
-	-	TRBV19	TRBJ2-7	TGTGCCAGTAGTATTTTTCCAGGACAATACGAGCAGTACTTC	CASSIFPGQYEQYF